A selection of T cell receptor beta chains follows, all from one sample in a study of T cells in Graves' hyperthyroidism and ophthalmopathy. TCRdb used MiXCR to reprocess the multiplex PCR reads, holding one entry per CDR3 protein. The sample records hundreds of thousands of distinct CDR3 sequences, 19% being singletons. Sequences were obtained from blood. The origin of the receptors is a woman in her late teens or twenties with Graves' hyperthyroidism. CDR3s include the opening cysteine and the closing phenylalanine or tryptophan. The order of the fields is clone size, J gene, V gene, D gene, CDR3 protein, CDR3 DNA. A D gene is named only where the DNA matches it firmly. Some rows mark clone size as missing; the rest say once, few, many or name a class of expanded clone.

few TRBJ1-2 TRBV10-3 NA CAIRDEGVYGYTF TGTGCCATCAGGGACGAGGGGGTCTATGGCTACACCTTC
many TRBJ2-7 TRBV6-5 TRBD2 CASSQLAGESYEQYF TGTGCCAGCAGCCAACTAGCGGGGGAGTCCTACGAGCAGTACTTC
many TRBJ1-1 TRBV6-1 NA CASSEPSETEAFF TGTGCCAGCAGTGAACCGTCTGAGACTGAAGCTTTCTTT
many TRBJ2-5 TRBV11-2 TRBD2 CASSLDGVGGSQYF TGTGCCAGCAGCTTAGATGGCGTCGGGGGGTCCCAGTACTTC
few TRBJ2-4 TRBV10-3 NA CAISDRSGAGPLAKNIQYF TGTGCCATCAGTGATAGATCAGGGGCAGGTCCTCTTGCCAAAAACATTCAGTACTTC
few TRBJ1-2 TRBV12-3/TRBV12-4 NA CASSYGAGGYTF TGTGCCAGCAGCTACGGGGCTGGCGGCTACACCTTC
many TRBJ2-7 TRBV9 NA CASSPRTASSYEQYF TGTGCCAGCAGCCCGCGGACAGCGAGCTCCTACGAGCAGTACTTC
many TRBJ1-2 TRBV4-2 NA CASSQRTDGYTF TGTGCCAGCAGCCAAAGGACAGATGGCTACACCTTC
many TRBJ2-7 TRBV25-1 NA CASSDLEQYF TGTGCCAGCTCCGACTTGGAGCAGTACTTC
few TRBJ2-2 TRBV5-1 NA CASSLVQVIRNTGELFF TGCGCCAGCAGCTTGGTACAGGTCATAAGGAACACCGGGGAGCTGTTTTTT
many TRBJ1-2 TRBV29-1 NA CSVAFRLVDYGYTF TGCAGCGTTGCTTTCCGGCTTGTAGACTATGGCTACACCTTC
many TRBJ2-4 TRBV15 NA CATSRDRAKNIKYF TGTGCCACCAGCAGAGACAGGGCCAAAAACATTAAGTACTTC
many TRBJ2-7 TRBV6-5 TRBD2 CASSHRKRLAGVYEQYF TGTGCCAGCAGCCATAGGAAAAGACTAGCGGGGGTCTACGAGCAGTACTTC
many TRBJ2-7 TRBV10-2 TRBD1 CASGQGGSYEQYF TGCGCCAGTGGACAGGGGGGGTCCTACGAGCAGTACTTC
NA TRBJ2-5 TRBV24-1 NA CATSDSRVETQYF TGTGCCACCAGTGATTCCCGGGTGGAGACCCAGTACTTC
NA TRBJ2-5 TRBV2 TRBD2 CASTVGGGVETQYF TGTGCCAGCACCGTGGGGGGAGGGGTAGAGACCCAGTACTTC
NA TRBJ1-2 TRBV12-5 NA CASGLVRKTNNYGYTF TGTGCTAGTGGTTTGGTAAGAAAGACCAATAACTATGGCTACACCTTC
NA TRBJ1-2 TRBV2 NA CASREQGNGYTF TGTGCTAGCAGAGAACAGGGTAATGGCTACACCTTC
NA TRBJ2-5 TRBV18 NA CAISPGTRQETQYF TGTGCCATCTCACCAGGGACTCGCCAAGAGACCCAGTACTTC
many TRBJ2-7 TRBV7-9 TRBD1 CASSPQGSPYEQYF TGTGCCAGCAGCCCACAGGGGAGCCCCTACGAGCAGTACTTC
once TRBJ2-7 TRBV7-2 NA CASSRGISTYEQYF TGTGCCAGCAGCCGAGGGATCTCCACCTACGAGCAGTACTTC
many TRBJ1-5 TRBV20-1 NA CSARSPGDYSNQPQHF TGCAGTGCGAGGTCCCCAGGGGACTATAGCAATCAGCCCCAGCATTTT
many TRBJ2-7 TRBV11-2 TRBD2 CASRPTSGGFYEQYF TGTGCCAGCAGGCCTACTAGCGGGGGGTTTTACGAGCAGTACTTC
many TRBJ1-1 TRBV12-5 NA CASGLGGITEAFF TGTGCTAGTGGTTTGGGTGGGATCACTGAAGCTTTCTTT
NA TRBJ2-6 TRBV5-1 TRBD1 CASTWDRTSGANVLTF TGCGCCAGCACCTGGGACAGGACCTCTGGGGCCAACGTCCTGACTTTC
many TRBJ2-7 TRBV20-1 NA CSAFVDSYEQYF TGCAGTGCTTTTGTCGACTCCTACGAGCAGTACTTC
few TRBJ1-5 TRBV6-5 TRBD1 CASSYQTGETGPQHF TGTGCCAGCAGTTATCAGACAGGGGAAACAGGGCCCCAGCATTTT
many TRBJ1-5 TRBV6-5 NA CASSYSAPGGQNQPQHF TGTGCCAGCAGTTACTCGGCGCCCGGAGGACAGAATCAGCCCCAGCATTTT